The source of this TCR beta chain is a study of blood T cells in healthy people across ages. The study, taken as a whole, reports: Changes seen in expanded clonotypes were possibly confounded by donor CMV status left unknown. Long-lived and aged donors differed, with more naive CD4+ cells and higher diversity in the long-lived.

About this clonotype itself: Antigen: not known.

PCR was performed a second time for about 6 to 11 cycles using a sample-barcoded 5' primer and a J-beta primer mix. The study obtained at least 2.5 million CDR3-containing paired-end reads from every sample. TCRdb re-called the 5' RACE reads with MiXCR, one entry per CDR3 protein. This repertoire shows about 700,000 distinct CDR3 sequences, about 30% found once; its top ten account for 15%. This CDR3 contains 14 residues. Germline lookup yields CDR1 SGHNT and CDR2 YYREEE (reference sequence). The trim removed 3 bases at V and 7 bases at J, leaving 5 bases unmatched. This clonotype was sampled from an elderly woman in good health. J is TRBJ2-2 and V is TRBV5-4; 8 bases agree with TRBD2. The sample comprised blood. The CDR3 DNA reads TGTGCCAGCAGCTCCATAGCGGGGCGCGGGGAGCTGTTTTTT. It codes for CASSSIAGRGELFF.